Below, one T cell receptor beta chain is given with its context. Germline V gene lookup returns CDR1 SGHTA and CDR2 FQGNSA. The J segment lost 3 bases and the V segment lost 5 bases, leaving 6 bases of the junction unmatched. This CDR3 region has 15 residues. All patients were mismatch repair deficient, assessed by either PCR or immunohistochemistry. Clones were read by immunoSEQ multiplex PCR, and TCRdb kept only the in-frame ones, dropping some. The repertoire consists of some 120,000 clones, with about 85% occurring once and the leading ten covering approximately 13%. This sample stems from a study of PD-1 blockade in mismatch repair-deficient tumors. Study at large: Patients had about a dozen mismatch repair-deficient cancer types and were previously treated and progressing.

The TCR originated in an adult with mismatch repair-deficient cancer. This sequence joins TRBV7-2 and TRBJ2-1, with 8 bases lining up with TRBD2. The material was peripheral blood, obtained 44 weeks after starting pembrolizumab. The CDR3 is CASSPRGGFYNEQFF. The CDR3 DNA follows: TGTGCCAGCAGCCCCCGGGGGGGTTTCTACAATGAGCAGTTCTTC.